The 27 T cell receptor beta chains presented below share a single source sample, sequenced in a study of T cell responses to AZD1222 COVID-19 vaccine. The data were produced by immunoSEQ multiplex PCR, yet TCRdb's version contains in-frame clones alone and is incomplete. The profile shows about 110,000 clones, around 90% of them singletons. The sample in question was peripheral blood, obtained on day 0 of AZD1222 vaccination. All receptors come from an adult in good health.

The chain's CDR3 is CSVEGLGIGEQYF. Here the CDR3 DNA reads TGCAGCGTGGAGGGGTTGGGGATCGGCGAGCAGTACTTC. The rearrangement joins TRBV29-1 to TRBJ2-7; weak D call: TRBD2 (6 bases). This CDR3 is 13 amino acids long. The V gene's germline CDR1 is SQVTM and CDR2 ANQGSEA. V was pared by 6 bases and J by 6 bases, with 18 bases between.

The chain recombines TRBV7-2 with TRBJ2-3; TRBD2 aligns across 12 bases. Germline trimming cut 4 bases from V and 0 bases from J; bases unmatched to any gene: 2. Germline V lookup: CDR1 SGHTA, CDR2 FQGNSA. The CDR3 has 16 residues. In nucleotides, the CDR3 is TGTGCCAGCAGCTCGGGACTAGCGGGCAGCACAGATACGCAGTATTTT. It is translated as CASSSGLAGSTDTQYF.

This sequence joins TRBV6-6 and TRBJ1-1, with unresolved D. Germline CDR1 MNHNY, CDR2 SVGAGI (reference sequence). Between the trimmed V and J ends, which lost 6 bases and 4 bases, there was a span of 6 bases. CDR3 length: 11 amino acids. CDR3 bases: TGTGCCAGCAGCGGGCCCACTGAAGCTTTCTTT. Encoded protein: CASSGPTEAFF.

The chain links TRBV27 to TRBJ2-3, with 7 nucleotides matching TRBD2. Trimming cost V 2 bases and J 3 bases; bases outside gene matches: 8. CDR1 and CDR2 (germline): MNHEY, SMNVEV (reference sequence). This CDR3 comprises 16 residues. CDR3 amino acids: CASSLRTRGGTDTQYF. CDR3 nucleotides: TGTGCCAGCAGTTTACGGACTAGAGGAGGGACAGATACGCAGTATTTT.

This clone was recorded a few times. The gene calls are TRBV3-1 (or the pseudogene TRBV3-2) and TRBJ1-1, with 7 bases matching TRBD1. CDR3 length equals 12 residues. J gave up 4 bases and V 5 bases, and 1 base lay outside the gene matches. Germline V gene sequence: CDR1 LGHDT, CDR2 YNNKEL (reference sequence). The CDR3 bases are TGTGCCAGCAGCTCAGGGGGCACTGAAGCTTTCTTT. Translated: CASSSGGTEAFF.

The chain carries TRBV7-9 and TRBJ2-3, with D uncertain. CDR3 length equals 17 residues. The germline V and J ends were trimmed by 1 base and 0 bases, with 14 bases remaining between them. Germline loops: CDR1 SEHNR, CDR2 FQNEAQ (reference sequence). CDR3 loop: CASSLVLGFASTDTQYF. CDR3 nucleotide sequence: TGTGCCAGCAGCTTAGTCCTCGGATTCGCTAGCACAGATACGCAGTATTTT. Filled out from reference TRBV7-9 and TRBJ2-3, the complete variable domain reads DTGVSQNPRHKITKRGQNVTFRCDPISEHNRLYWYRQTLGQGPEFLTYFQNEAQLEKSRLLSDRFSAERPKGSFSTLEIQRTEQGDSAMYLCASSLVLGFASTDTQYFGPGTRLTVL.

This CDR3 reads CASTRDPSTDTQYF. The DNA for the CDR3 is TGTGCCAGCACGCGGGACCCTAGCACAGATACGCAGTATTTT. The rearrangement uses TRBV28 and TRBJ2-3; D is possibly TRBD2 (6 bases). Germline CDR1 is MDHEN and CDR2 is SYDVKM. The CDR3 is 14 residues long. V was clipped by 7 bases and J by 0 bases, with 11 bases between them.

The chain links TRBV9 to TRBJ2-7, with D possibly being TRBD2 (7 bases). The CDR3 contains 15 residues. The germline V and J ends were trimmed by 0 bases and 4 bases, with 14 bases remaining between them. Per the germline V gene, CDR1 is SGDLS and CDR2 is YYNGEE. The CDR3 here is CASSVAEGGPYEQYF. The CDR3 bases are TGTGCCAGCAGCGTAGCTGAGGGGGGGCCTTACGAGCAGTACTTC.

This chain links TRBV4-2 with TRBJ2-3; D is possibly TRBD2 (6 bases). Germline lookup yields CDR1 LGHNA and CDR2 YNFKEQ. V lost 3 bases, J lost 3 bases, and 16 bases lay in between. The CDR3 runs 16 residues. The CDR3 reads CASSQRRGPGTDTQYF. The CDR3, as DNA: TGTGCCAGCAGCCAGAGGCGGGGACCGGGGACAGATACGCAGTATTTT.

The chain joins TRBV11-2 to TRBJ2-5; D not certain. V lost 8 bases, J lost 7 bases, and 20 bases lay in between. The CDR3 is made up of 14 amino acids. CDR1 and CDR2 (germline): SGHAT, FQNNGV. The chain's CDR3 is CASRPLDHPWTQYF. CDR3 coding DNA: TGTGCCAGCCGGCCGCTCGACCACCCGTGGACCCAGTACTTC.

J is TRBJ2-7 and V is TRBV18; D possibly matches TRBD1 or TRBD2 (7 bases each). With 4 bases removed from V and 6 bases from J, the gap between germline ends came to 19 bases. CDR1 is KGHSH, CDR2 LQKENI, per germline. The CDR3 loop spans 15 amino acids. The CDR3 loop is CASSLSAGGGSEQYF. Here the CDR3 DNA reads TGTGCCAGCTCACTCTCGGCAGGGGGAGGGTCCGAGCAGTACTTC.

The gene calls are TRBV19 and TRBJ1-4; no definite D call. Germline V gene data show CDR1 as LNHDA and CDR2 as SQIVND (reference sequence). The CDR3 covers 14 residues. V dropped 5 bases and J dropped 7 bases, with 14 bases sitting between them. Here the CDR3 DNA reads TGTGCCAGTAGTGGGTCTCCTGGAGGTGAAAAACTGTTTTTT. Amino acid sequence: CASSGSPGGEKLFF.

The V and J genes are TRBV19 and TRBJ1-2, with a weak D call TRBD1 (5 bases). Germline CDR1 is LNHDA and CDR2 is SQIVND (reference sequence). This CDR3 has 14 amino acids. With 5 bases removed from V and 4 bases from J, the gap between germline ends came to 14 bases. The DNA for the CDR3 is TGTGCCAGTAGTTCGGGACTGTCCTCCTATGGCTACACCTTC. Protein sequence: CASSSGLSSYGYTF.

The CDR3 DNA is TGTGCCAGCGCCGGGGGGACCTCTTCCGAAAAACTGTTTTTT. The encoded protein is CASAGGTSSEKLFF. The rearrangement joins TRBV28 to TRBJ1-4, with D maybe TRBD1 (5 bases). The CDR3 is 14 amino acids. The germline V gene encodes CDR1 MDHEN and CDR2 SYDVKM. V gave up 8 bases and J gave up 8 bases, with 18 bases separating them.

The gene calls are TRBV6-2 or TRBV6-3 and TRBJ1-5; TRBD1 is a possible D gene (5 bases). The CDR3 contains 15 residues. Germline V lookup: CDR1 MNHEY, CDR2 SVGEGT. Trimming left V 2 bases short and J 6 bases short, with 14 bases between. CDR3 residues: CASSYGGRGAQPQHF. The CDR3 DNA follows: TGTGCCAGCAGTTACGGGGGTCGAGGGGCTCAGCCCCAGCATTTT.

The chain joins TRBV6-6 to TRBJ2-5; 11 nucleotides agree with TRBD2. The germline CDR1 and CDR2 sequences are MNHNY and SVGAGI (reference sequence). V trimming: 6 bases; J trimming: 5 bases; junction bases outside the gene matches: 8. The CDR3 totals 15 residues. The CDR3 reads CASSFSGGVSETQYF. The DNA of the CDR3 is TGTGCCAGCAGCTTTAGCGGGGGGGTCTCCGAGACCCAGTACTTC.

CDR3 DNA: TGTGCCAGCAGCTTTTATAGCGGGGGGTACAATGAGCAGTTCTTC. This translates into CASSFYSGGYNEQFF. The chain is built from TRBV5-6 and TRBJ2-1; 10 positions match TRBD2. The CDR3 covers 15 residues. Trimming at V came to 2 bases and at J to 4 bases, leaving 3 bases not matched to a gene. Per germline, CDR1 SGHDT and CDR2 YYEEEE.

V and J are TRBV9 and TRBJ2-1, with 12 bases matching TRBD2. This CDR3 spans 16 amino acids. Germline V CDR1 and CDR2: SGDLS, YYNGEE. V shed 0 bases and J 7 bases; nucleotides not matched to a gene: 5. The CDR3 here is CASSVASGRAGNEQFF. The CDR3 nucleotides read TGTGCCAGCAGCGTAGCTAGCGGGAGGGCAGGGAATGAGCAGTTCTTC.

The chain is built from TRBV18 and TRBJ1-4; the D is unclear. This CDR3 contains 16 residues. The germline CDR1 and CDR2 sequences are KGHSH and LQKENI. Trimming removed 4 bases from V and 1 base from J, with 13 bases in between. The CDR3: CASSQRDVETNEKLFF. CDR3 nucleotides: TGTGCCAGCTCACAGCGCGATGTTGAAACTAATGAAAAACTGTTTTTT.

A word on this clone: At one end the junction does not follow the germline gene, possibly because of a read error. V is TRBV7-3 and J is TRBJ1-4; D gene uncertain. The length of the CDR3 is 18 residues. From germline, CDR1 is SGHTA and CDR2 FQGTGA. The CDR3 DNA is TGTGCCAGCAGCCTAACGGGAGCCAGGAGGAGAACTAATGAAAAACTGTTTTTT. Translation gives CASSLTGARRRTNEKLFF.

V usage is TRBV10-3 and J usage is TRBJ1-2; tentative D call: TRBD1 (5 bases). Germline CDR1 ENHRY, CDR2 SYGVKD. Trimming cost V 8 bases and J 8 bases, with 15 bases left between them. The length of the CDR3 is 12 residues. CDR3 DNA sequence: TGTGCCATCTGGACGGAAGGGACGGGCTACACCTTC. Translated: CAIWTEGTGYTF.

V is TRBV6-6 and J is TRBJ1-1; TRBD1 might be the D (5 bases). The germline V gene encodes CDR1 MNHNY and CDR2 SVGAGI (reference sequence). The CDR3 totals 13 residues. Trimming left V 7 bases short and J 5 bases short, with 14 bases between. The CDR3: CASMKGLWTEAFF. The CDR3 DNA reads TGTGCCAGCATGAAGGGGTTGTGGACTGAAGCTTTCTTT.

The V and J genes are TRBV28 and TRBJ2-1, with D unresolved. CDR1 and CDR2 (germline): MDHEN, SYDVKM. The CDR3 is 14 amino acids. Trimming left V 5 bases short and J 2 bases short, with 10 bases between. The CDR3 DNA follows: TGTGCCAGCAGTAATACGTTGCCCTACAATGAGCAGTTCTTC. Translation: CASSNTLPYNEQFF.

The chain joins TRBV5-4 to TRBJ1-2; no clear D gene. Trimming left V 3 bases short and J 3 bases short, with 18 bases between. CDR3 size: 16 residues. The germline V gene has CDR1 SGHNT and CDR2 YYREEE (reference sequence). CDR3: CASSSLGYREHYGYTF. The CDR3 coding sequence is TGTGCCAGCAGCTCCCTGGGATACCGGGAGCACTATGGCTACACCTTC.

The chain uses TRBV7-2 and TRBJ1-4; 7 bases are shared with TRBD1. This CDR3 is built from 15 residues. From germline, CDR1 is SGHTA and CDR2 FQGNSA. Germline trimming cut 6 bases from V and 4 bases from J; bases unmatched to any gene: 8. CDR3 bases: TGTGCCAGCAGTTATCAGGGGGACTTTAATGAAAAACTGTTTTTT. Translated, it gives CASSYQGDFNEKLFF.

The CDR3 is CASSQTGNTEAFF. The CDR3 coding sequence is TGTGCCAGCAGTCAGACAGGGAACACTGAAGCTTTCTTT. The genes are TRBV5-6 and TRBJ1-1; D is perhaps TRBD1 (6 bases). Between the trimmed V and J ends, which lost 5 bases and 1 base, there was a span of 9 bases. In germline, CDR1 is SGHDT, CDR2 YYEEEE. The CDR3 runs 13 residues.

The V and J genes are TRBV5-8 and TRBJ2-5; D is perhaps TRBD1 or TRBD2 (5 bases each). Trimming removed 0 bases from V and 3 bases from J, with 18 bases in between. The germline CDR1 and CDR2 sequences are SGHTS and YDEGEE. The CDR3 is 17 amino acids. In nucleotides, the CDR3 is TGTGCCAGCAGCTTGGAGGGGTCGGGGTACTACAAAGAGACCCAGTACTTC. Translation: CASSLEGSGYYKETQYF.